This TCR beta chain was sequenced for a study of technical replicates of blood from a few donors. The CDR3 covers 14 residues. Germline V gene data show CDR1 as MNHNS and CDR2 as SASEGT. Comment on this clone: At one end the junction does not follow the germline gene, possibly because of a read error.

Libraries were prepared by immunoSEQ multiplex PCR; TCRdb keeps only in-frame clonotypes and omits some of them. This table has more than 65,000 clones, 80% to 95% appearing once. The specimen was T cells isolated from PBMCs. The clonotype comes from a human donor in good health. The rearrangement links TRBV6-1 to TRBJ2-5; 9 nucleotides align to TRBD2. In nucleotides, the CDR3 is TGTGCCACCAGTAGAGCGGGAGGCCAAGAGACCCAGTACTTC. This translates into CATSRAGGQETQYF.